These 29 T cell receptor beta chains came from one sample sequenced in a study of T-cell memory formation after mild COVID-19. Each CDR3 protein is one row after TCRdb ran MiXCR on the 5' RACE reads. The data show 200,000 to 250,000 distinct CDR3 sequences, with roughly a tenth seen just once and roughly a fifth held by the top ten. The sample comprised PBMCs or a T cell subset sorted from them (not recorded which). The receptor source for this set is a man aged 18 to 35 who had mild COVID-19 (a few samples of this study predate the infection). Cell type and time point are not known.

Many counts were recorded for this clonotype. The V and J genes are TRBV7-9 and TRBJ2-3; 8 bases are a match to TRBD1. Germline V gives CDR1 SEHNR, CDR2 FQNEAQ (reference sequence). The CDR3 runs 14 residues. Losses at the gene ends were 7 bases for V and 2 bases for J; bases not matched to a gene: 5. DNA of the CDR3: TGTGCCAGCACCGGACAGGGAGCCACAGATACGCAGTATTTT. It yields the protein CASTGQGATDTQYF.

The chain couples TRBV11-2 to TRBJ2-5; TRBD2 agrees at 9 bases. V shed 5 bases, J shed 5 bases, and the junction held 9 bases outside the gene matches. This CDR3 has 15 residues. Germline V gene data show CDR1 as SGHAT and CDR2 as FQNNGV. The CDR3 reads CASSLPSGEGETQYF. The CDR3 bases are TGTGCCAGCAGCCTACCTAGCGGGGAAGGGGAGACCCAGTACTTC.

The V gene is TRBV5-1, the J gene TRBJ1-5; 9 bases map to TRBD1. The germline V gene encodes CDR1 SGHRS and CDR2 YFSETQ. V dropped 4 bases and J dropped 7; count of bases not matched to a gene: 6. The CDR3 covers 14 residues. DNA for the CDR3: TGCGCCAGCAGCCTGGACAGGGGTGGGCAGCCCCAGCATTTT. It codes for CASSLDRGGQPQHF.

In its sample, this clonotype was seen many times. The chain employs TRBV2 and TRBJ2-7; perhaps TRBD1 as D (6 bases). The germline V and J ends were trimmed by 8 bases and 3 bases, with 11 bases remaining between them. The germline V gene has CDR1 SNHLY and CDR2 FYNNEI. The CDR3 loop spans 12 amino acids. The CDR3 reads CASPRGGYEQYF. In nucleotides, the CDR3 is TGTGCCAGCCCCAGGGGTGGCTACGAGCAGTACTTC.

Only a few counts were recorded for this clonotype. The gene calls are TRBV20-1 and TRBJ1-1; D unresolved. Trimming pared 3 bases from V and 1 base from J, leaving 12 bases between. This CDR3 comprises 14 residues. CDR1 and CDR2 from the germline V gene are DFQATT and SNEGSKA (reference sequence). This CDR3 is CSARSLLENTEAFF. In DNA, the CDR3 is TGCAGTGCTAGGTCATTATTGGAGAACACTGAAGCTTTCTTT.

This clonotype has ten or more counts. CDR3 DNA: TGTGCCAGCAGTTACGGGCCCACTGAAGCTTTCTTT. Its protein is CASSYGPTEAFF. J is TRBJ1-1 and V is TRBV6-6, with no clear D. CDR3 size: 12 residues. Trimming removed 2 bases at V and 4 bases at J, with 5 bases between. Germline V gives CDR1 MNHNY, CDR2 SVGAGI (reference sequence).

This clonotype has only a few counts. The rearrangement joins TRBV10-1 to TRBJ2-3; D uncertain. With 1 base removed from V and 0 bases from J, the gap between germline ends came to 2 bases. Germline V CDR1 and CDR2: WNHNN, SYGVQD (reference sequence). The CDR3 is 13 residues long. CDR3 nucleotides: TGCGCCAGCAGTGAGTACAGCACAGATACGCAGTATTTT. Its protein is CASSEYSTDTQYF.

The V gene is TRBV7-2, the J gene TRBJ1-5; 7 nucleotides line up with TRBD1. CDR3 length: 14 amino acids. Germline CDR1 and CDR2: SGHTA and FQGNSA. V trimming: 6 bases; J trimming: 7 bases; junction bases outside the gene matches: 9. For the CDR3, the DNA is TGTGCCAGCAGTCACGACAGGGCCGGGCAGCCCCAGCATTTT. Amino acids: CASSHDRAGQPQHF.

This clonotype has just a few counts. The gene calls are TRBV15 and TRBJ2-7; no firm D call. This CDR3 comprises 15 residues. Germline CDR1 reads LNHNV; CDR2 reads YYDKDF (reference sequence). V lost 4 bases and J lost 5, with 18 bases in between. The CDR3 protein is CATSKARLVGNEQYF. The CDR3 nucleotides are TGTGCCACCAGCAAAGCTCGACTCGTAGGTAACGAGCAGTACTTC.

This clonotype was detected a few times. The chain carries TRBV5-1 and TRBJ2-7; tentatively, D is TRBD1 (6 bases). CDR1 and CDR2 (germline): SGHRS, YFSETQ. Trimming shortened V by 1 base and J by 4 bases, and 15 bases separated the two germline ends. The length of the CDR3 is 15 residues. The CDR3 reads CASSLYPGARYEQYF. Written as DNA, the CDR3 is TGCGCCAGCAGCTTGTACCCAGGGGCGAGATACGAGCAGTACTTC.

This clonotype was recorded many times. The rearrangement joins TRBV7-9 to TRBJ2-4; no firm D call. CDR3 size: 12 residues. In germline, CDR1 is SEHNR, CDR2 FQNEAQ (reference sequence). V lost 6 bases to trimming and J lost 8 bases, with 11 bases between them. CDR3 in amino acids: CASSHQVDIQYF. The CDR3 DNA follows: TGTGCCAGCAGTCATCAGGTTGACATTCAGTACTTC.

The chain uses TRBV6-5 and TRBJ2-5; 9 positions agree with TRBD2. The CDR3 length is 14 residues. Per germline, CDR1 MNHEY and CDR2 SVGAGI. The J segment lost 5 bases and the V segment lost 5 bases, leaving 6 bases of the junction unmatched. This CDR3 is CASSPLAGVETQYF. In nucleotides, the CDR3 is TGTGCCAGCAGTCCCTTAGCGGGGGTGGAGACCCAGTACTTC.

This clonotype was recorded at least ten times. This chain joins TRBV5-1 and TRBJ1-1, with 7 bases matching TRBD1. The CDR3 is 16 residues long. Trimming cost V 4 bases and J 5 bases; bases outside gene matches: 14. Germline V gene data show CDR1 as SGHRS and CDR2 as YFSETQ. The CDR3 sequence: CASSRDRTIFGTEAFF. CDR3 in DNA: TGCGCCAGCAGCCGGGACAGAACCATTTTCGGGACTGAAGCTTTCTTT.

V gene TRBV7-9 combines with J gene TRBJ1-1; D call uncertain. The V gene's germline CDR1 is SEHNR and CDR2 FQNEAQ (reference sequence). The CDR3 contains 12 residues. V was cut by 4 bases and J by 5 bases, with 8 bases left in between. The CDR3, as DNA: TGTGCCAGCAGCTCTGGCCCAACTGAAGCTTTCTTT. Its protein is CASSSGPTEAFF.

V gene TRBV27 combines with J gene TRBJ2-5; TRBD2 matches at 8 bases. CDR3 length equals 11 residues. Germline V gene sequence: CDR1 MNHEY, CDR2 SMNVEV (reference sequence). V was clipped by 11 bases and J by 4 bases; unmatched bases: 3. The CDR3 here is CAFGGVETQYF. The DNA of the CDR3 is TGTGCCTTCGGGGGGGTAGAGACCCAGTACTTC.

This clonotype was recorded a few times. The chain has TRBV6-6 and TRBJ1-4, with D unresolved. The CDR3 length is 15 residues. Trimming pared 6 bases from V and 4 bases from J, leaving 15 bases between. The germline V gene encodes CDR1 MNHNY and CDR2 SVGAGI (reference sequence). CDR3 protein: CASSPARRVNEKLFF. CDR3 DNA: TGTGCCAGCAGCCCCGCTCGACGGGTTAATGAAAAACTGTTTTTT.

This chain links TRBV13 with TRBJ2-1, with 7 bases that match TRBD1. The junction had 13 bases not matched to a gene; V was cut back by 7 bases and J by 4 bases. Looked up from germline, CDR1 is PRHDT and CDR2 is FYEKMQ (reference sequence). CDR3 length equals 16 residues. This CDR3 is CASKRLGGAVYNEQFF. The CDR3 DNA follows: TGTGCCAGCAAACGGCTAGGGGGCGCGGTTTACAATGAGCAGTTCTTC.

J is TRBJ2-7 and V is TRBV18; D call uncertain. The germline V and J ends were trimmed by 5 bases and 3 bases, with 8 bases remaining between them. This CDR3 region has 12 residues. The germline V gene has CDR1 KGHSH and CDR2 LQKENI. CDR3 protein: CASSSGLYEQYV. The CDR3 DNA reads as TGTGCCAGCTCATCAGGCCTCTACGAGCAGTACGTC.

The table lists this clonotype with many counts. For the CDR3, the DNA is TGTGCCAGCAGCCATTTGTGGGCAGGGACCACCGGGGAGCTGTTTTTT. It codes for CASSHLWAGTTGELFF. V and J are TRBV3-1 and TRBJ2-2, with D possibly called TRBD1 or TRBD2 (5 bases each). This CDR3 comprises 16 residues. V dropped 3 bases and J dropped 4 bases, with 15 bases sitting between them. CDR1 LGHDT and CDR2 YNNKEL come from the germline V gene (reference sequence).

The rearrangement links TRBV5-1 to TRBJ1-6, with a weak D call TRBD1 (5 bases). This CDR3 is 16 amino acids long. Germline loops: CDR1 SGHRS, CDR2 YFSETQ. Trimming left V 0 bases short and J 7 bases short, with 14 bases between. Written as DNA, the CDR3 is TGCGCCAGCAGCTTGGACGGACACCGGAGGAATTCACCCCTCCACTTT. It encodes CASSLDGHRRNSPLHF.

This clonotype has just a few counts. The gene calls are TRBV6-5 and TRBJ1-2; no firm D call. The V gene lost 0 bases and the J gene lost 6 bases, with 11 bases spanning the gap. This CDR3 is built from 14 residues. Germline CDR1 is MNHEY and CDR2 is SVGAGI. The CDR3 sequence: CASSYSSRPNGYTF. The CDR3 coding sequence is TGTGCCAGCAGTTACTCGAGCAGGCCGAATGGCTACACCTTC.

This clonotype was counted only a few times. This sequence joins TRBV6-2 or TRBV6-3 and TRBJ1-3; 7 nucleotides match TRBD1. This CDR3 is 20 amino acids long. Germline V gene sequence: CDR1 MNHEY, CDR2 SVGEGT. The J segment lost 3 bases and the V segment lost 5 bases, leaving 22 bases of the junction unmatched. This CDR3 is CASSLPKTDNATGDGNTIYF. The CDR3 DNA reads TGTGCCAGCAGTCTCCCCAAAACGGACAACGCTACAGGGGATGGAAACACCATATATTTT.

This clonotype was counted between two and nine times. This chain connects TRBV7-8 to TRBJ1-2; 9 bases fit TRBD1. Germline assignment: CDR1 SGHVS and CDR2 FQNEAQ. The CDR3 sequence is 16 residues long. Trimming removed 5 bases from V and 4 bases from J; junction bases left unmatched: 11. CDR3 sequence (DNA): TGTGCCAGCAGCCGAGGGCGGACAGGGGCGAGCTATGGCTACACCTTC. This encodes CASSRGRTGASYGYTF.

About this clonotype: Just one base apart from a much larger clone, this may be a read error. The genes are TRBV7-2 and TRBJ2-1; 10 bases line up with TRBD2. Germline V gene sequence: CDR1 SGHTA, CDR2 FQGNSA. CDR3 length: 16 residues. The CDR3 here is CAGSRRLAGAQGEQFF. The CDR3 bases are TGTGCCGGCAGCCGGAGGCTAGCGGGGGCCCAGGGTGAGCAGTTCTTC.

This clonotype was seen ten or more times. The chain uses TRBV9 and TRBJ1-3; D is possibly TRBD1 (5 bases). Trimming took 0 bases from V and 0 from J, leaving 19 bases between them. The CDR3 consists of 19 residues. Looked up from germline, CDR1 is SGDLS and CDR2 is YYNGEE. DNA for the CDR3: TGTGCCAGCAGCGTAGCTGGAGGGAGGGGACCCAGCTCTGGAAACACCATATATTTT. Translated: CASSVAGGRGPSSGNTIYF.

The DNA of the CDR3 is TGTGCCATCAGTGGTGAAGGCAATCAGCCCCAGCATTTT. Its protein is CAISGEGNQPQHF. This chain uses TRBV10-3 with TRBJ1-5; D gene unclear. This CDR3 is 13 amino acids long. CDR1 ENHRY and CDR2 SYGVKD come from the germline V gene. The V gene lost 4 bases and the J gene lost 2 bases, with 6 bases spanning the gap.

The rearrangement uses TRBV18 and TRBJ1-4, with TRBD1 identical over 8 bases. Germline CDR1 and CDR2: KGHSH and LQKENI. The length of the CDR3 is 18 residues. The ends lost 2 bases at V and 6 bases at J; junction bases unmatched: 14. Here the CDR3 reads CASSPGITGGKIDEKLFF. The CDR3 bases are TGTGCCAGCTCACCAGGTATCACAGGGGGAAAGATCGATGAAAAACTGTTTTTT.

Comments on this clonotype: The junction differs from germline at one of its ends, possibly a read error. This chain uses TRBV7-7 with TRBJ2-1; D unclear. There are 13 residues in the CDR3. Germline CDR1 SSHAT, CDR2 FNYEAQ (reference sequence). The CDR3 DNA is TGTGCTAGCAGCCCCCTCAGCTACAATGAGCAGTTCTTC. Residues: CASSPLSYNEQFF.

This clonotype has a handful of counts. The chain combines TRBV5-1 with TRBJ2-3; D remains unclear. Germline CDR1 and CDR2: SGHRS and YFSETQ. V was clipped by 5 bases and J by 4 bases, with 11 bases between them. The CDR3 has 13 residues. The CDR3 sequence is CASRSLVADTQYF. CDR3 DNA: TGCGCCAGCAGATCCTTAGTCGCAGATACGCAGTATTTT.